Detailed here is one T cell receptor beta chain. Its antigen is still unknown. The V gene lost 4 bases and the J gene lost 2 bases, with 16 bases spanning the gap. There are 16 residues in the CDR3. From germline, CDR1 is SGHTA and CDR2 FQGNSA. Primers for the PCR totalled 60 Vbeta and 13 Jbeta. Libraries were prepared by immunoSEQ multiplex PCR; TCRdb keeps only in-frame clonotypes and omits some of them. This listing includes 100,000 to 150,000 clones. The data stem from a study of cytomegalovirus exposure and HLA in healthy donors. Study observations and caveats: Data from an earlier analysis indicated that most TCR beta V segments were productive either about 90% or about 30% of the time. Analysis performed later found more than 15,000 TCR beta sequences associated with HLA alleles at 0.05 false discovery rate.

This TCR came from a man aged 25-40 years in good health and CMV-seronegative. J is TRBJ2-3 and V is TRBV7-2, with a weak D call TRBD1 (6 bases). The source material was PBMCs. The CDR3 region has the DNA TGTGCCAGCAGCTCGGGACAAGTCTGGGACACAGATACGCAGTATTTT. Translating gives CASSSGQVWDTDTQYF.